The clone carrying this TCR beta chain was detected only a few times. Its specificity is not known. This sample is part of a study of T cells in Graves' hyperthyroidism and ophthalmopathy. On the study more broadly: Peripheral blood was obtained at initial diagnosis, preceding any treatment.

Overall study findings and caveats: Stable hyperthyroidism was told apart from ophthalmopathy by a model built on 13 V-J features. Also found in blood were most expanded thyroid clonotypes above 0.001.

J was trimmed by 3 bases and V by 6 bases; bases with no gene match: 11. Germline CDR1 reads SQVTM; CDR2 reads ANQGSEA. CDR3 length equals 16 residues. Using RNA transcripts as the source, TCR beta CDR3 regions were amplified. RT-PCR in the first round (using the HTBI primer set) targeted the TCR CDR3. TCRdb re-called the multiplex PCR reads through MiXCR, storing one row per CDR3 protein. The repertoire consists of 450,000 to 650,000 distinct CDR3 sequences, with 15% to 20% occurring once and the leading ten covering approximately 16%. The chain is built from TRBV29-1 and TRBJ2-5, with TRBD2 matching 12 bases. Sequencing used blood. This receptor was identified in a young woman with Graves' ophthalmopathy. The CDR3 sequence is CSVLPQLAGGEETQYF. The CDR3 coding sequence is TGCAGCGTCCTACCCCAACTAGCGGGGGGCGAAGAGACCCAGTACTTC.